This T cell receptor beta chain came from a study of shared clonotypes between healthy human individuals. The CDR3 extends over 15 amino acids. Germline V gene sequence: CDR1 SEHNR, CDR2 FQNEAQ (reference sequence). The V gene lost 0 bases and the J gene lost 2 bases, with 10 bases spanning the gap. Sequenced by immunoSEQ multiplex PCR; TCRdb stores in-frame clones only, minus some. The sample carries around 440,000 clones, approximately 80% recorded once. The sequencing input was PBMCs. The chain has TRBV7-9 and TRBJ2-5; D is uncertain. The sequence was collected from a woman in her 40s in good health. Some clones in this sample may be carry-over from other donors' samples. In nucleotides, the CDR3 is TGTGCCAGCAGCTTAGCGCGCAGTGCACAAGAGACCCAGTACTTC. Translated, it gives CASSLARSAQETQYF.